This TCR beta chain was sequenced for a study of CD8 T cells in ankylosing spondylitis. Points from the study as a whole: Made up of fewer than ten highly homologous variants, a TCR beta motif appeared characteristic of ankylosing spondylitis blood.

Researchers built TCR beta libraries using quantitative 5'-RACE with molecular barcodes. TCRdb analysed the 5' RACE reads with MiXCR anew, one entry per CDR3 protein. This sample has about 840,000 distinct CDR3 sequences, with roughly 10% found just once. This CDR3 spans 16 amino acids. V was pared by 2 bases and J by 2 bases, with 9 bases of the junction left unmatched. CDR1 and CDR2 (germline): SGHAT, FQNNGV. A remark on this clonotype: Its antigen remains unidentified.

The receptor was isolated from a male donor with ankylosing spondylitis. V gene TRBV11-2 combines with J gene TRBJ2-7; TRBD2 matches 7 bases. The sequenced sample was blood, either unsorted or a sorted T cell fraction (not recorded which). CDR3 DNA sequence: TGTGCCAGCAGCTTAATTACCCTAGCGGACCCCTACGAGCAGTACTTC. Protein: CASSLITLADPYEQYF.